These T cell receptor beta chains were read from a single sample in a study of spatial heterogeneity in lung cancer. Each CDR3 protein gets one entry after TCRdb re-called the 5' RACE reads with MiXCR. The table records over 25,000 distinct CDR3 sequences, just over 7% of them present only once. The sample was lung tumor tissue, taken at surgery. Every receptor here comes from a male donor with early-stage non-small cell lung cancer. The CDR3 runs from the conserved cysteine through the conserved F or W. D genes are given only for firm matches. Clone sizes are given selectively: once, few, many, or a class where the clone is expanded.

abundance	v_gene	d_gene	j_gene	CDR3aa	CDR3nt
medium-sized	TRBV6-2/TRBV6-3	-	TRBJ2-1	CAIHEGNLDEQFF	TGTGCCATCCACGAGGGGAATTTGGATGAGCAGTTCTTC
few	TRBV12-3/TRBV12-4	-	TRBJ2-3	CASTRVNADTQYF	TGTGCCAGCACCAGGGTGAACGCAGATACGCAGTATTTT
-	TRBV20-1	-	TRBJ2-7	CSARPGSRSYEQYF	TGCAGTGCTAGACCAGGGTCTAGGTCCTACGAGCAGTACTTC
few	TRBV29-1	TRBD1	TRBJ1-5	CSVGETGGTPQHF	TGCAGCGTTGGCGAGACAGGGGGAACGCCCCAGCATTTT
medium-sized	TRBV7-2	-	TRBJ2-1	CASSLSAVTYNEQFF	TGTGCCAGCAGCTTGAGCGCGGTGACCTACAATGAGCAGTTCTTC
-	TRBV20-1	-	TRBJ2-3	CSARDRLVVDTQYF	TGCAGTGCTAGAGATAGACTAGTGGTTGATACGCAGTATTTT
many	TRBV12-3/TRBV12-4	-	TRBJ2-5	CASSPGTALETQYF	TGTGCCAGCAGTCCCGGGACGGCCTTAGAGACCCAGTACTTC
many	TRBV6-2/TRBV6-3	-	TRBJ1-6	CASSYSTFWALHF	TGTGCCAGCAGTTACTCGACGTTTTGGGCCCTCCACTTT
-	TRBV6-6	TRBD2	TRBJ2-1	CASSSGGWASYNEQFF	TGTGCCAGCAGCTCCGGGGGGTGGGCCTCCTACAATGAGCAGTTCTTC
many	TRBV7-2	TRBD2	TRBJ2-7	CASTVRGLAGGISYEQYF	TGTGCCAGCACCGTAAGGGGTCTAGCGGGGGGCATCTCCTACGAGCAGTACTTC
many	TRBV5-6	TRBD2	TRBJ2-1	CASSPGGPYNEQFF	TGTGCCAGCAGTCCGGGGGGTCCCTACAATGAGCAGTTCTTC
medium-sized	TRBV4-2	-	TRBJ2-3	CASSQSRGAADTQYF	TGTGCCAGCAGCCAGAGCAGGGGGGCTGCAGATACGCAGTATTTT
many	TRBV5-1	-	TRBJ1-2	CASSLTQNYGYTF	TGCGCCAGCAGCTTGACTCAGAACTATGGCTACACCTTC
many	TRBV6-5	TRBD1	TRBJ2-7	CASSPTGAWEQYF	TGTGCCAGCAGCCCCACAGGGGCTTGGGAGCAGTACTTC
-	TRBV20-1	-	TRBJ1-5	CSAIKGNQPQHF	TGCAGTGCTATTAAGGGGAATCAGCCCCAGCATTTT
-	TRBV20-1	-	TRBJ2-7	CSARVSPGRDEQYF	TGCAGTGCTAGGGTCTCGCCGGGCAGGGACGAGCAGTACTTC
many	TRBV7-2	-	TRBJ2-2	CASSAWGTGELFF	TGTGCCAGCAGCGCCTGGGGGACCGGGGAGCTGTTTTTT
many	TRBV5-6	-	TRBJ2-2	CASSPDINTGELFF	TGTGCCAGCAGCCCGGACATTAACACCGGGGAGCTGTTTTTT
-	TRBV9	-	TRBJ1-2	CASAASVGLGHGYTF	TGTGCCAGCGCTGCTAGTGTGGGGCTTGGCCATGGCTACACCTTC
many	TRBV5-1	TRBD1	TRBJ2-2	CASSLLSGTGSTGELFF	TGCGCCAGCAGCTTGCTTTCCGGGACAGGGAGCACCGGGGAGCTGTTTTTT
many	TRBV20-1	-	TRBJ1-1	CSARDEGTNTEAFF	TGCAGTGCTAGAGATGAGGGGACAAACACTGAAGCTTTCTTT
few	TRBV6-5	TRBD1	TRBJ2-7	CASSYPDRVKREQYF	TGTGCCAGCAGTTACCCCGACAGGGTGAAGCGCGAGCAGTACTTC
many	TRBV20-1	TRBD1	TRBJ2-1	CSARDVIGTGGVGLNNEQFF	TGCAGTGCTAGAGATGTCATCGGGACAGGGGGTGTCGGCCTTAACAATGAGCAGTTCTTC
-	TRBV28	-	TRBJ1-6	CASSFSDYYNSPLHF	TGTGCCAGCAGTTTCTCGGATTACTATAATTCACCCCTCCACTTT
few	TRBV25-1	-	TRBJ2-7	CASSQDEQYF	TGTGCCAGCAGTCAAGACGAGCAGTACTTC
-	TRBV7-2	TRBD1	TRBJ2-1	CASSRTGGGSYNEQFF	TGTGCCAGCAGCAGGACAGGGGGAGGCTCCTACAATGAGCAGTTCTTC
many	TRBV5-5	TRBD2	TRBJ2-3	CASSRRTSGGTDTQYF	TGTGCCAGCAGCCGTCGGACTAGCGGGGGCACAGATACGCAGTATTTT
many	TRBV20-1	-	TRBJ2-4	CSATGYIQYF	TGCAGTGCTACGGGGTACATTCAGTACTTC
-	TRBV10-2	-	TRBJ2-1	CVSSPRLVSYNEQFF	TGCGTCAGCAGCCCCCGACTAGTCTCCTACAATGAGCAGTTCTTC
few	TRBV12-3/TRBV12-4	TRBD1	TRBJ1-5	CASSPGQFNQPQHF	TGTGCCAGCAGCCCGGGACAGTTCAATCAGCCCCAGCATTTT
many	TRBV29-1	TRBD2	TRBJ2-1	CSGFTGRGSYNEQFF	TGCAGCGGATTCACTGGGCGGGGGAGCTACAATGAGCAGTTCTTC
-	TRBV12-3/TRBV12-4	-	TRBJ2-5	CASSFMSSETQYF	TGTGCCAGCAGTTTTATGAGTTCAGAGACCCAGTACTTC
medium-sized	TRBV7-8	-	TRBJ2-7	CASSLALTGTISYEQYF	TGTGCCAGCAGCTTAGCCCTGACCGGGACCATCTCCTACGAGCAGTACTTC
few	TRBV3-1	TRBD1	TRBJ1-1	CASSQGPTGTGTEAFF	TGTGCCAGCAGCCAAGGTCCGACAGGGACGGGAACTGAAGCTTTCTTT
many	TRBV3-1	-	TRBJ1-5	CASSLGQSNQPQHF	TGTGCCAGCAGCTTGGGACAAAGCAATCAGCCCCAGCATTTT
-	TRBV9	-	TRBJ2-1	CASSRGLHAKDNEQFF	TGTGCCAGCAGCCGAGGCCTCCATGCGAAGGACAATGAGCAGTTCTTC
many	TRBV2	-	TRBJ1-6	CASIHTDYNSPLHF	TGTGCCAGCATTCATACGGACTATAATTCACCCCTCCACTTT
many	TRBV7-9	-	TRBJ1-2	CASTSTGNYGYTF	TGTGCCAGCACCTCGACAGGCAACTATGGCTACACCTTC
-	TRBV20-1	TRBD1	TRBJ1-5	CGAPGQVNQPQHF	TGCGGTGCCCCCGGACAGGTCAATCAGCCCCAGCATTTT